Sequencing of this T cell receptor (beta chain) was carried out in a study of identical twins. The J segment lost 2 bases and the V segment lost 6 bases, leaving 11 bases of the junction unmatched. CDR1 is SGHRS and CDR2 is YFSETQ in the germline V gene. This CDR3 has 15 amino acids. TCRdb re-called the 5' RACE reads with MiXCR, one entry per CDR3 protein. The table has about 530,000 distinct CDR3 sequences, about a fifth seen once. This clonotype was counted between two and nine times. These data also formed part of another study, on yellow fever vaccine responses in identical twins.

The chain has TRBV5-1 and TRBJ2-7, with 7 bases that match TRBD1. The specimen sequenced was CD4+ T cells sorted from blood. This clonotype originated in a woman younger than 30 in good health. The CDR3 here is CASNNRGGSTYEQYF. CDR3 DNA: TGCGCCAGCAACAACAGGGGCGGTTCGACCTACGAGCAGTACTTC.